These T cell receptor beta chains were read from a single sample in a study of blood T cell repertoires in COVID-19. Sequencing was performed with immunoSEQ multiplex PCR; in TCRdb, only in-frame clones are kept and a portion is missing. Of about 230,000 clones detected, about four fifths appear once; the ten largest clones hold roughly 8%. Sequenced sample: peripheral blood. The receptors here all came from a woman of 80 years or more with COVID-19, enrolled during active disease. Both conserved end residues are part of each CDR3. A D gene is named only where the DNA matches it firmly.

J | D | V | CDR3
TRBJ1-2 | NA | TRBV18 | CASSPATGSSYGYTF
TRBJ2-2 | NA | TRBV3-1/TRBV3-2 | CASSQLSTGELFF
TRBJ1-5 | TRBD1 | TRBV27 | CASRQGGGQPQHF
TRBJ1-2 | NA | TRBV7-2 | CASSSLRDFYGYTF
TRBJ2-4 | NA | TRBV3-1/TRBV3-2 | CASSLMGLAKNIQYF
TRBJ2-1 | TRBD2 | TRBV7-3 | CASSDSGTSSYNEQFF
TRBJ1-3 | TRBD1 | TRBV14 | CASSQVVQGRGNTIYF
TRBJ2-1 | NA | TRBV19 | CASSIGVYGGPVEQFF
TRBJ2-7 | NA | TRBV5-1 | CASSLGPPTYEQYF
TRBJ2-7 | NA | TRBV6-6 | CASKKGGSYEQYF
TRBJ2-5 | NA | TRBV2 | CASQFGKTQYF
TRBJ2-2 | TRBD1 | TRBV7-9 | CASKTGTGERGTGELFF
TRBJ2-5 | TRBD2 | TRBV5-6 | CASSRSGEGFRETQYF
TRBJ1-1 | NA | TRBV10-3 | CAICREGTMNTEAFF
TRBJ1-6 | NA | TRBV9 | CASSGRPSGGPLHF
TRBJ1-2 | TRBD1 | TRBV28 | CALARDRVSGYGYTF